A single sample gave rise to the 30 T cell receptor beta chains below, sequenced in a study of T cells after posttransplantation cyclophosphamide. Profiling relied on immunoSEQ multiplex PCR, and the TCRdb table lists in-frame clones only, not all of them. This sample has around 25,000 clones and no singletons, with roughly 6.6% in the ten largest. The sample comprised PBMCs. These receptors came from a woman in her sixties or seventies in good health, CMV-negative, and a related stem cell transplant donor.

This clone was detected a few times. The chain uses TRBV28 and TRBJ2-5; D remains ambiguous. Germline CDR1 MDHEN, CDR2 SYDVKM. CDR3 length: 12 residues. V lost 8 bases and J lost 4, with 11 bases in between. The CDR3 DNA reads as TGTGCCAGCGGCCTACGAGGAGAGACCCAGTACTTC. Amino acids: CASGLRGETQYF.

Within the sample, this clone is medium-sized. This chain links TRBV21-1 with TRBJ2-1; the table's TRBD1 call for D was not verified on the DNA. TRBV21-1 is an annotated pseudogene. This CDR3 contains 15 residues. In DNA form, the CDR3 reads TGTGCCAGCAGCAAAGACAGGCCCAGGCGGACTGAGCAGTTCTTC. This codes for CASSKDRPRRTEQFF.

In this sample, this clone turned up many times. This chain links TRBV6-5 with TRBJ1-2; 8 bases align to TRBD1. The CDR3 loop spans 14 amino acids. Germline V gene sequence: CDR1 MNHEY, CDR2 SVGAGI. The J segment lost 7 bases and the V segment lost 6 bases, leaving 10 bases of the junction unmatched. The CDR3 is CASRTAGGAGGYTF. CDR3 coding DNA: TGTGCCAGCAGAACAGCAGGGGGCGCGGGTGGCTACACCTTC.

The table lists this clone with many counts. The chain carries TRBV18 and TRBJ1-5, with TRBD1 as a possible D gene (5 bases). Germline V gene lookup returns CDR1 KGHSH and CDR2 LQKENI. V dropped 6 bases and J dropped 4 bases, with 16 bases sitting between them. This CDR3 has 15 amino acids. The CDR3 sequence is CASSTGGAKNQPQHF. The DNA for the CDR3 is TGTGCCAGCTCGACCGGCGGGGCGAAGAATCAGCCCCAGCATTTT.

The table lists this clone with a few counts. CDR3 sequence reads: CASSVLTSGSSTDTQYF. The CDR3 nucleotides are TGTGCCAGCAGCGTCTTAACTAGCGGGTCGAGCACAGATACGCAGTATTTT. The V and J genes are TRBV9 and TRBJ2-3, with 9 bases lining up with TRBD2. Germline V gene sequence: CDR1 SGDLS, CDR2 YYNGEE. V lost 2 bases to trimming and J lost 0 bases; unmatched junction nucleotides: 7. The CDR3 has 17 residues.

This clone was observed many times. The rearrangement joins TRBV5-1 to TRBJ2-1, with 9 bases that match TRBD2. This CDR3 has 16 residues. Germline V lookup: CDR1 SGHRS, CDR2 YFSETQ. Trimming took 0 bases from V and 6 from J; bases not matched to a gene: 7. The CDR3: CASSLVSGGSGNEQFF. In nucleotides, the CDR3 is TGCGCCAGCAGCTTGGTTAGCGGGGGTTCGGGCAATGAGCAGTTCTTC.

This clone came up a few times. The V call is TRBV28, the J call TRBJ1-5; unclear D gene. Trimming cost V 11 bases and J 2 bases, with 10 bases left between them. The CDR3 has 12 residues. Germline assignment: CDR1 MDHEN and CDR2 SYDVKM. The CDR3 sequence: CAHQVGNQPQHF. The CDR3 DNA reads TGTGCCCACCAGGTGGGCAATCAGCCCCAGCATTTT.

This clone was seen ten or more times. This rearrangement joins TRBV4-1 to TRBJ1-4, with TRBD1 as a possible D gene (5 bases). This CDR3 has 15 amino acids. V gave up 0 bases and J gave up 8 bases, with 13 bases separating them. Looked up from germline, CDR1 is MGHRA and CDR2 is YSYEKL. The CDR3 loop is CASSQDRGVDEKLFF. The DNA of the CDR3 is TGCGCCAGCAGCCAAGATCGGGGGGTGGACGAAAAACTGTTTTTT.

The chain recombines TRBV28 with TRBJ1-3; D is possibly TRBD1 (5 bases). The V and J ends lost 10 bases and 2 bases respectively, with 18 bases between them. Germline CDR1 reads MDHEN; CDR2 reads SYDVKM. The CDR3 loop spans 15 amino acids. DNA of the CDR3: TGTGCCATCCGGACACCAAAAGGGGCTGGAAACACCATATATTTT. It specifies CAIRTPKGAGNTIYF.

At least ten counts were recorded for this clone. The chain couples TRBV5-8 to TRBJ2-7, with D tentatively TRBD2 (6 bases). The germline V gene encodes CDR1 SGHTS and CDR2 YDEGEE. Trimming pared 5 bases from V and 2 bases from J, leaving 11 bases between. The length of the CDR3 is 13 residues. CDR3 residues: CASRRAGTYEQYF. The CDR3, as DNA: TGTGCCAGCAGACGTGCGGGGACCTACGAGCAGTACTTC. Supplemented by reference TRBV5-8 and TRBJ2-7, the full variable domain reads EAGVTQSPTHLIKTRGQQATLRCSPISGHTSVYWYQQALGLGLQFLLWYDEGEERNRGNFPPRFSGRQFPNYSSELNVNALELEDSALYLCASRRAGTYEQYFGPGTRLTVT.

This clone was picked up many times. V and J are TRBV19 and TRBJ1-2, with 8 bases lining up with TRBD1. Per the germline V gene, CDR1 is LNHDA and CDR2 is SQIVND (reference sequence). V lost 7 bases to trimming and J lost 0 bases; unmatched junction nucleotides: 7. The CDR3 totals 15 residues. The CDR3 protein is CASTIRGPTNYGYTF. The CDR3 bases are TGTGCCAGTACCATCAGGGGGCCAACTAACTATGGCTACACCTTC.

This clone was observed at least ten times. This rearrangement joins TRBV4-3 to TRBJ1-2; 11 bases align to TRBD1. Germline-derived CDR1 and CDR2 are LGHNA and YSLEER. CDR3 length: 15 residues. Germline trimming cut 5 bases from V and 6 bases from J; bases unmatched to any gene: 8. CDR3 nucleotide sequence: TGCGCCAGCAGCTCAAGGACAGGGGGCCAGAATGGCTACACCTTC. Encoded protein: CASSSRTGGQNGYTF.

This clone was seen many times. The V gene is TRBV28, the J gene TRBJ1-3, with no clear D. CDR3 size: 14 residues. Germline V gene lookup returns CDR1 MDHEN and CDR2 SYDVKM. Trimming took off 3 bases at V and 0 bases at J, with 6 bases between the two ends. The DNA of the CDR3 is TGTGCCAGCAGTTTTGCGAACTCTGGAAACACCATATATTTT. As protein: CASSFANSGNTIYF. Looking up the rest from reference TRBV28 and TRBJ1-3 gives the full variable domain: DVKVTQSSRYLVKRTGEKVFLECVQDMDHENMFWYRQDPGLGLRLIYFSYDVKMKEKGDIPEGYSVSREKKERFSLILESASTNQTSMYLCASSFANSGNTIYFGEGSWLTVV.

This clone was detected many times. V is TRBV5-1 and J is TRBJ2-7; 7 positions agree with TRBD1. Trimming took 4 bases from V and 7 from J; bases not matched to a gene: 14. Per the germline V gene, CDR1 is SGHRS and CDR2 is YFSETQ. This CDR3 contains 15 residues. The CDR3 DNA is TGCGCCAGCAGCAGTCGGGACAGCCTAAACGGGGAGCAGTACTTC. Protein product: CASSSRDSLNGEQYF.

This clone was detected ten times or more. V gene TRBV5-6 combines with J gene TRBJ2-7; 8 positions agree with TRBD2. The J segment lost 2 bases and the V segment lost 3 bases, leaving 1 base of the junction unmatched. The germline CDR1 and CDR2 sequences are SGHDT and YYEEEE. The CDR3 covers 13 residues. The CDR3 DNA sequence: TGTGCCAGCAGCTCGACTAGCGCCTACGAGCAGTACTTC. This encodes CASSSTSAYEQYF.

This clone was seen at least ten times. The chain links TRBV10-2 to TRBJ2-2; 12 bases match TRBD2. CDR1 and CDR2 (germline): WSHSY, SAAADI. The CDR3 totals 16 residues. J lost 4 bases, V lost 4 bases, and 4 bases had no gene match. The CDR3 is CASSAPSGGATGELFF. In DNA, the CDR3 is TGCGCCAGCAGTGCCCCTAGCGGGGGGGCCACCGGGGAGCTGTTTTTT.

V is TRBV5-8 and J is TRBJ1-5, with TRBD1 matching over 10 bases. There are 17 residues in the CDR3. Germline lookup yields CDR1 SGHTS and CDR2 YDEGEE. J was trimmed by 6 bases and V by 0 bases; bases with no gene match: 9. CDR3: CASSLGQGAGLGQPQHF. In nucleotides, the CDR3 is TGTGCCAGCAGCTTGGGACAGGGGGCAGGATTGGGTCAGCCCCAGCATTTT.

The sample holds many counts of this clone. The V gene is TRBV5-1, the J gene TRBJ2-7, with a possible D match to TRBD2 (5 bases). Germline-derived CDR1 and CDR2 are SGHRS and YFSETQ. CDR3 length: 16 amino acids. The ends were cut back, 2 bases at V and 2 bases at J, with 17 bases in the middle. The CDR3 region has the DNA TGCGCCAGCAGCTTCTCTGTGGGCGGGCCCCCCTACGAGCAGTACTTC. Translation gives CASSFSVGGPPYEQYF.

This clone was seen ten or more times. This chain connects TRBV7-3 to TRBJ2-1; D unclear. The germline V gene encodes CDR1 SGHTA and CDR2 FQGTGA. The CDR3 extends over 13 amino acids. Between the trimmed V and J ends, which lost 5 bases and 9 bases, there was a span of 14 bases. CDR3 in amino acids: CASSPIGAGEQFF. As DNA, the CDR3 is TGTGCCAGCAGCCCCATAGGAGCTGGTGAGCAGTTCTTC.

The sample holds a few counts of this clone. The chain joins TRBV6-5 to TRBJ2-3; weak D call: TRBD1 (6 bases). CDR1 MNHEY and CDR2 SVGAGI come from the germline V gene. Trimming left V 4 bases short and J 7 bases short, with 15 bases between. This CDR3 has 14 residues. This chain's CDR3 is CASSSAPTGYTQYF. DNA for the CDR3: TGTGCCAGCAGTTCCGCCCCCACAGGGTATACGCAGTATTTT.

This clone was detected many times. The J gene is TRBJ2-1, the V gene TRBV2; D gene unclear. The CDR3 is 12 amino acids. Germline CDR1 and CDR2: SNHLY and FYNNEI. V was shortened by 8 bases and J by 5 bases, with 10 bases between the two germline ends. This CDR3 is CASLPRNNEQFF. The CDR3 DNA is TGTGCCAGCCTACCGAGGAACAATGAGCAGTTCTTC.

This clone came up a few times. Here the CDR3 reads CASSGRTGVYVEQYF. The DNA for the CDR3 is TGCGCCAGCAGCGGGCGGACAGGGGTGTACGTGGAGCAGTACTTC. The chain carries TRBV5-1 and TRBJ2-5; 9 bases match TRBD1. The CDR3 consists of 15 residues. V gave up 4 bases and J gave up 11 bases; unmatched junction bases: 15. In germline, CDR1 is SGHRS, CDR2 YFSETQ.

This clone was recorded at least ten times. This chain uses TRBV19 with TRBJ2-5; 10 bases map to TRBD2. CDR3 size: 15 residues. The germline CDR1 and CDR2 sequences are LNHDA and SQIVND (reference sequence). With V trimmed by 6 bases and J by 3 bases, 7 bases remained unmatched. CDR3 nucleotides: TGTGCCAGTAGCTCCGCCGGGACTAGCGAAGAGACCCAGTACTTC. It is translated as CASSSAGTSEETQYF.

The table lists this clone with many counts. This sequence joins TRBV28 and TRBJ2-7; D is perhaps TRBD2 (6 bases). V was cut by 5 bases and J by 2 bases, with 10 bases left in between. Germline CDR1 is MDHEN and CDR2 is SYDVKM. This CDR3 is built from 13 residues. In DNA form, the CDR3 reads TGTGCCAGCAGTCTGGGGGGACCCTACGAGCAGTACTTC. Translated: CASSLGGPYEQYF. Full variable domain (remainder filled in from reference TRBV28 and TRBJ2-7): DVKVTQSSRYLVKRTGEKVFLECVQDMDHENMFWYRQDPGLGLRLIYFSYDVKMKEKGDIPEGYSVSREKKERFSLILESASTNQTSMYLCASSLGGPYEQYFGPGTRLTVT.

In its sample, this clone was seen many times. The V and J genes are TRBV5-1 and TRBJ2-2; 14 nucleotides line up with TRBD2. CDR3 size: 18 residues. After removal of 4 bases from V and 0 bases from J, the junction contained 5 bases not matched to a gene. Per germline, CDR1 SGHRS and CDR2 YFSETQ. The CDR3 protein is CASSLRTSGGPNTGELFF. DNA of the CDR3: TGCGCCAGCAGCCTCAGGACTAGCGGGGGGCCGAACACCGGGGAGCTGTTTTTT.

This clone has only a few counts. The chain recombines TRBV28 with TRBJ2-7; the match to TRBD2 covers 9 bases. Trimming removed 4 bases from V and 2 bases from J; junction bases left unmatched: 12. CDR1 is MDHEN and CDR2 is SYDVKM in the germline V gene. The CDR3 is 17 residues long. The CDR3: CASSYIVAGGGTYEQYF. CDR3 in DNA: TGTGCCAGCAGTTATATTGTCGCGGGAGGGGGTACCTACGAGCAGTACTTC.

V usage is TRBV7-9 and J usage is TRBJ2-5; 12 bases map to TRBD2. The DNA end lines up better with TRBJ2-7; the J call may be wrong. Germline V CDR1 and CDR2: SEHNR, FQNEAQ (reference sequence). The CDR3 is made up of 16 amino acids. Written as DNA, the CDR3 is TGTGCCAGCAGCCGGACTAGCGGGATCAGGTCCTACGAGCAGTACTTC. Amino acid sequence: CASSRTSGIRSYEQYF.

The chain is built from TRBV18 and TRBJ2-2, with 10 bases identical to TRBD2. The CDR3 length is 16 residues. Losses at the gene ends were 2 bases for V and 6 bases for J; bases not matched to a gene: 6. Germline V gives CDR1 KGHSH, CDR2 LQKENI. CDR3 nucleotides: TGTGCCAGCTCACCAGAGCTAGCGGGGGAGTCCGGGGAGCTGTTTTTT. Its protein product is CASSPELAGESGELFF.

This clone was seen ten or more times. The V call is TRBV5-4, the J call TRBJ2-1; weak D call: TRBD2 (6 bases). Germline V gives CDR1 SGHNT, CDR2 YYREEE (reference sequence). V was cut by 4 bases and J by 6 bases, with 17 bases left in between. This CDR3 contains 15 residues. CDR3 protein: CASSPGGVHGNEQFF. CDR3 DNA sequence: TGTGCCAGCAGCCCCGGAGGGGTCCATGGCAATGAGCAGTTCTTC. Together with reference TRBV5-4 and TRBJ2-1, the CDR3 gives the full variable domain: ETGVTQSPTHLIKTRGQQVTLRCSSQSGHNTVSWYQQALGQGPQFIFQYYREEENGRGNFPPRFSGLQFPNYSSELNVNALELDDSALYLCASSPGGVHGNEQFFGPGTRLTVL.

In its sample, this clone was seen many times. The gene calls are TRBV5-1 and TRBJ2-3; tentative D call: TRBD2 (5 bases). Germline lookup yields CDR1 SGHRS and CDR2 YFSETQ. Trimming took 2 bases from V and 7 from J, leaving 23 bases between them. The CDR3 spans 17 residues. CDR3 bases: TGCGCCAGCAGCTTCGAGGGAGCAGGCCTGGCCGTGAATACGCAGTATTTT. Amino acids: CASSFEGAGLAVNTQYF.